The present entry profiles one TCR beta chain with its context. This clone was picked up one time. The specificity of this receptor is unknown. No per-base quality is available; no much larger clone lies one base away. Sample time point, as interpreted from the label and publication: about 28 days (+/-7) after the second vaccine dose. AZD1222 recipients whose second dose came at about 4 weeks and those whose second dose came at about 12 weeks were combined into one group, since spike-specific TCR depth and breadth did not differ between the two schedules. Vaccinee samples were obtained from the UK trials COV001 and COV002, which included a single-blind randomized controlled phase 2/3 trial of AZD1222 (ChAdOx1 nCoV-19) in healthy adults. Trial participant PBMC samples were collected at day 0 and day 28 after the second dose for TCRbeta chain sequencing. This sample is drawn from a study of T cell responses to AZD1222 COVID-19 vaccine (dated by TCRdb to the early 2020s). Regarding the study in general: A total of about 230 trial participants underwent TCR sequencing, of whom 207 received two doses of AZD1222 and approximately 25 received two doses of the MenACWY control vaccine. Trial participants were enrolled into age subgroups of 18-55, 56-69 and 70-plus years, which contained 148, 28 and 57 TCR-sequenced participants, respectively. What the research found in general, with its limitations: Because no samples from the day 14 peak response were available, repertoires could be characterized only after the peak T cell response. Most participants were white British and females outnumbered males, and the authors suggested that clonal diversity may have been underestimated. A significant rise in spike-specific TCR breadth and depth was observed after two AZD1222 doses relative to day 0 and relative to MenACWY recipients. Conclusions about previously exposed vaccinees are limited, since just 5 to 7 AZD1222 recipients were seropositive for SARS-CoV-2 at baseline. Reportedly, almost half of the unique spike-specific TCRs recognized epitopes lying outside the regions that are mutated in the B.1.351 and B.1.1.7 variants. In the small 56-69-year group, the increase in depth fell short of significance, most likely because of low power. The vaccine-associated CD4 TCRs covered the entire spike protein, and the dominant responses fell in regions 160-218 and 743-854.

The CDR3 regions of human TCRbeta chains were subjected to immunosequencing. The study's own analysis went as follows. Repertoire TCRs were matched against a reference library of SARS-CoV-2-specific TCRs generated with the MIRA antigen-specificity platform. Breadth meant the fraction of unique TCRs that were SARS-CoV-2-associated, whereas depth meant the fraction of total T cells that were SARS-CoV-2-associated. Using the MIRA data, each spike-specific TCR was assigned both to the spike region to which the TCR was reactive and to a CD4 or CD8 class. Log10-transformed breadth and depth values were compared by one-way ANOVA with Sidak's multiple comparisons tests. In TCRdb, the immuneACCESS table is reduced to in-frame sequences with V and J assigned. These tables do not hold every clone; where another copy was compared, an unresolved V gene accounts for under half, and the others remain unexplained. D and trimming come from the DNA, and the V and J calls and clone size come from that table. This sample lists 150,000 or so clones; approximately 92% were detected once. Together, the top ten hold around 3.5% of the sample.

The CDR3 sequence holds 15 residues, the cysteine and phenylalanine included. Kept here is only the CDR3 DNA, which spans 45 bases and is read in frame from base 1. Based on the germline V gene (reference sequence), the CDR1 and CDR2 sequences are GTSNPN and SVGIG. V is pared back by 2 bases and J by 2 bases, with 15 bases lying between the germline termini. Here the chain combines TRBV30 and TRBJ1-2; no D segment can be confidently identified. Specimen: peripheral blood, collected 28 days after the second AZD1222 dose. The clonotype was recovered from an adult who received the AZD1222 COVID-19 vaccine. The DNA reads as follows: TGTGCCTGGAGTAGAACCCAGACGGTGAACTATGGCTACACCTTC. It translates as CAWSRTQTVNYGYTF.